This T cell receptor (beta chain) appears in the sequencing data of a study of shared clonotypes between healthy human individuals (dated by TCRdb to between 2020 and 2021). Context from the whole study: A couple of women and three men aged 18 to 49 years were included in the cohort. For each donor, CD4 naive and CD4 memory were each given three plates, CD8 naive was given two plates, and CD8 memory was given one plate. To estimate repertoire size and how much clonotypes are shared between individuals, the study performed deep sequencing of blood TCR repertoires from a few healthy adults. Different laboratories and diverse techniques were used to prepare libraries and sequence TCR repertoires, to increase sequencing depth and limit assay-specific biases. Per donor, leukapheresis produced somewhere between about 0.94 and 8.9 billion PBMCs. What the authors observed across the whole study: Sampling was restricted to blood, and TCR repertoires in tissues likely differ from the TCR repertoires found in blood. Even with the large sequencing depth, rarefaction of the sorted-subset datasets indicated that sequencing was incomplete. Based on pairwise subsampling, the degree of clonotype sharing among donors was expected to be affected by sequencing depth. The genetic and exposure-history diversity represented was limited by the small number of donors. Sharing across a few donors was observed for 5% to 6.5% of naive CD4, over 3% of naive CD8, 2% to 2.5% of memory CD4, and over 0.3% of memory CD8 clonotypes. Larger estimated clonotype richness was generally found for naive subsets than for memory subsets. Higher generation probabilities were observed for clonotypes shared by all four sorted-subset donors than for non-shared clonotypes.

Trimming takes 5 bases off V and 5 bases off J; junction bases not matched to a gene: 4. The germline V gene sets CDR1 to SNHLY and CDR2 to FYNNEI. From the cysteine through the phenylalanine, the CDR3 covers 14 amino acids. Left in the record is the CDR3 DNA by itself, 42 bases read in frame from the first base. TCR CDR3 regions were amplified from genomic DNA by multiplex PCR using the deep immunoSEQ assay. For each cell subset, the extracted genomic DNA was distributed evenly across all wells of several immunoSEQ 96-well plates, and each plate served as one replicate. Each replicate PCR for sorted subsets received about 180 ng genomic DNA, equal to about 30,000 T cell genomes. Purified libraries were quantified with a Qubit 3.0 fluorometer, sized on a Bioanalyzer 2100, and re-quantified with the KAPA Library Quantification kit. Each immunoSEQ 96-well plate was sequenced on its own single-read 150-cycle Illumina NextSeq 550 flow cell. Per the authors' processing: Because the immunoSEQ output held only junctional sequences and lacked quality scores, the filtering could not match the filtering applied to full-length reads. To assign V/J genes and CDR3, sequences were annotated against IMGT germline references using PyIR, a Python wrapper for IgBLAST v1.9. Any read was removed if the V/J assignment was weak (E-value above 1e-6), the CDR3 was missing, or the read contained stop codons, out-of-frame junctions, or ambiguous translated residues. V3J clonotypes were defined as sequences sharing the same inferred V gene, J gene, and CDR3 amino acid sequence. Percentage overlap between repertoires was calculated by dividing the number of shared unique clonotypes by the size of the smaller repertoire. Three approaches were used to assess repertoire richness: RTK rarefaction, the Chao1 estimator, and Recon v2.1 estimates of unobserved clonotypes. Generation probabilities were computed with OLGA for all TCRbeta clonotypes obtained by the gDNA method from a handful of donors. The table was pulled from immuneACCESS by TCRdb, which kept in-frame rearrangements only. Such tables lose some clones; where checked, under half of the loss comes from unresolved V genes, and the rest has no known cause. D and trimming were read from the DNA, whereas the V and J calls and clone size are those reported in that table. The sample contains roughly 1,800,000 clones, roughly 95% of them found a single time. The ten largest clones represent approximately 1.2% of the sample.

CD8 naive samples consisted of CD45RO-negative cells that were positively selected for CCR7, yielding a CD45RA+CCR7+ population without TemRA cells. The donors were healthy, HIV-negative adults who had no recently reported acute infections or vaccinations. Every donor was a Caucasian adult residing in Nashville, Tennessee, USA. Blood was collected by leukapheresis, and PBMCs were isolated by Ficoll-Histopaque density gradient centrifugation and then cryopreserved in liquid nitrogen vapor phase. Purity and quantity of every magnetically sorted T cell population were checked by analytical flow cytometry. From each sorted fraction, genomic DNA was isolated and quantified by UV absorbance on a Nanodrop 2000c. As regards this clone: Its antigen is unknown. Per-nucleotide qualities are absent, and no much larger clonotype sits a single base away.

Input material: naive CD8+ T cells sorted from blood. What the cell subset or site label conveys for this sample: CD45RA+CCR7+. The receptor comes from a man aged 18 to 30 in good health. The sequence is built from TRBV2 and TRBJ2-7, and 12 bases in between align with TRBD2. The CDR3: CASSRLAGDHEQYF. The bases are TGTGCCAGCAGTCGACTAGCGGGGGACCACGAGCAGTACTTC.